The 16 T cell receptor beta chains given below trace back to one sample, sequenced in a study of T cell responses to AZD1222 COVID-19 vaccine. The method was immunoSEQ multiplex PCR; TCRdb's version includes in-frame clones alone and lacks a portion of them. The data hold about 84,000 clones, with over 75% observed a single time. The sample was peripheral blood, taken 28 days after the second AZD1222 dose. The receptor set was obtained from an adult who received the AZD1222 COVID-19 vaccine.

This sequence joins TRBV24-1 and TRBJ2-3, with no clear D. Germline CDR1 reads KGHDR; CDR2 reads SFDVKD. The CDR3 loop spans 14 amino acids. V was shortened by 3 bases and J by 1 base, with 7 bases between the two germline ends. Here the CDR3 reads CATSDSRGTDTQYF. The CDR3 nucleotides read TGTGCCACCAGTGATAGTAGGGGCACAGATACGCAGTATTTT.

CDR3 in amino acids: CASTPAGKGWEQYF. Here the CDR3 DNA reads TGTGCCAGCACGCCAGCGGGAAAGGGGTGGGAGCAGTACTTC. The V call is TRBV11-2, the J call TRBJ2-7; 7 nucleotides match TRBD2. J was trimmed by 7 bases and V by 7 bases; bases with no gene match: 13. Germline V gives CDR1 SGHAT, CDR2 FQNNGV. The CDR3 runs 14 residues.

This clone was counted between two and nine times. V is TRBV2 and J is TRBJ2-3; the D is unclear. This CDR3 comprises 15 residues. In germline, CDR1 is SNHLY, CDR2 FYNNEI. Trimming left V 4 bases short and J 0 bases short, with 11 bases between. CDR3 nucleotide sequence: TGTGCCAGCAGTGCCGGACCCCATAGCACAGATACGCAGTATTTT. This codes for CASSAGPHSTDTQYF.

The V gene is TRBV28, the J gene TRBJ2-7, with 12 nucleotides matching TRBD2. Germline V lookup: CDR1 MDHEN, CDR2 SYDVKM. The CDR3 has 15 residues. After removal of 6 bases from V and 6 bases from J, the junction contained 9 bases not matched to a gene. Here the CDR3 reads CASRPSGRAPSEQYF. The CDR3 bases are TGTGCCAGCAGGCCTAGCGGGAGGGCTCCGTCCGAGCAGTACTTC. Variable domain in full (rest from reference TRBV28 and TRBJ2-7): DVKVTQSSRYLVKRTGEKVFLECVQDMDHENMFWYRQDPGLGLRLIYFSYDVKMKEKGDIPEGYSVSREKKERFSLILESASTNQTSMYLCASRPSGRAPSEQYFGPGTRLTVT.

The rearrangement uses TRBV5-1 and TRBJ1-1; D might be TRBD1 (5 bases). The CDR3 runs 14 residues. Germline CDR1 is SGHRS and CDR2 is YFSETQ. The V and J ends lost 2 bases and 6 bases respectively, with 14 bases between them. The CDR3 nucleotides read TGCGCCAGCAGCTTATCCCAGGGTGGCGCTGAAGCTTTCTTT. It yields the protein CASSLSQGGAEAFF.

The chain combines TRBV12-5 with TRBJ1-4; 8 bases align to TRBD1. CDR1 LGHNT and CDR2 FRNRAP come from the germline V gene. V shed 6 bases, J shed 8 bases, and the junction held 8 bases outside the gene matches. The CDR3 runs 14 residues. For the CDR3, the DNA is TGTGCTAGTGGACCAGGGGGCTTAGGGGAAAAACTGTTTTTT. As protein: CASGPGGLGEKLFF.

The chain recombines TRBV7-2 with TRBJ1-2; no firm D call. The V and J ends lost 3 bases and 0 bases respectively, with 11 bases between them. Looked up from germline, CDR1 is SGHTA and CDR2 is FQGNSA. The CDR3 sequence is 15 residues long. For the CDR3, the DNA is TGTGCCAGCAGCTTGTGGGATCGGGCTAACTATGGCTACACCTTC. It encodes CASSLWDRANYGYTF.

The chain combines TRBV18 with TRBJ2-2, with D hard to call. The CDR3 has 13 residues. V gave up 3 bases and J gave up 1 base, with 3 bases separating them. Germline V gene data show CDR1 as KGHSH and CDR2 as LQKENI. The CDR3 protein is CASSPQNTGELFF. In nucleotides, the CDR3 is TGTGCCAGCTCACCCCAGAACACCGGGGAGCTGTTTTTT.

The rearrangement joins TRBV20-1 to TRBJ2-3; D gene ambiguous. The CDR3 runs to 11 residues. With 5 bases removed from V and 6 bases from J, the gap between germline ends came to 9 bases. The germline CDR1 and CDR2 sequences are DFQATT and SNEGSKA (reference sequence). This chain's CDR3 is CSAPRLDTQYF. CDR3 bases: TGCAGTGCTCCCAGGTTGGATACGCAGTATTTT.

The chain couples TRBV28 to TRBJ1-4; D unresolved. CDR1 is MDHEN and CDR2 is SYDVKM in the germline V gene. The ends were cut back, 3 bases at V and 0 bases at J, with 11 bases in the middle. CDR3 length: 16 amino acids. The CDR3 nucleotides read TGTGCCAGCAGTTTCTGGGCAACCTCAACTAATGAAAAACTGTTTTTT. Protein product: CASSFWATSTNEKLFF.

This chain joins TRBV28 and TRBJ2-7, with no clear D. CDR3 length equals 11 residues. The V and J ends lost 5 bases and 2 bases respectively, with 4 bases between them. The germline gives CDR1 MDHEN, CDR2 SYDVKM. The CDR3: CASSVTYEQYF. The CDR3 coding sequence is TGTGCCAGCAGTGTCACCTACGAGCAGTACTTC.

The chain recombines TRBV12-3 or TRBV12-4 with TRBJ1-4; D ambiguous. The CDR3 is made up of 13 amino acids. The ends were cut back, 2 bases at V and 8 bases at J, with 9 bases in the middle. Here the CDR3 reads CASSLNEGEKLFF. For the CDR3, the DNA is TGTGCCAGCAGTTTAAACGAGGGAGAAAAACTGTTTTTT.

The chain has TRBV29-1 and TRBJ2-3, with D possibly being TRBD2 (7 bases). Germline loops: CDR1 SQVTM, CDR2 ANQGSEA. The CDR3 contains 14 residues. V was clipped by 4 bases and J by 3 bases, with 14 bases between them. CDR3 DNA: TGCAGCGTTGTCGAAGGGAGGGGGACAGATACGCAGTATTTT. This translates into CSVVEGRGTDTQYF.

This clone was recorded once. The chain joins TRBV15 to TRBJ1-2; D is possibly TRBD1 (5 bases). In germline, CDR1 is LNHNV, CDR2 YYDKDF (reference sequence). The germline V and J ends were trimmed by 0 bases and 8 bases, with 13 bases remaining between them. The CDR3 contains 14 residues. The CDR3 nucleotides read TGTGCCACCAGCAGAGATTTGGGGACGGGAGGCTACACCTTC. This gives the protein CATSRDLGTGGYTF.

The CDR3 nucleotides are TGTGCCAGCAGCAATCCTAAGACAGGGGGATCGTCCTATAATTCACCCCTCCACTTT. Residues: CASSNPKTGGSSYNSPLHF. This chain links TRBV7-9 with TRBJ1-6; TRBD1 matches at 9 bases. V lost 5 bases, J lost 1 base, and 12 bases stayed unmatched. Germline-derived CDR1 and CDR2 are SEHNR and FQNEAQ (reference sequence). The CDR3 has 19 residues. Full variable domain (outside the CDR3, taken from reference TRBV7-9 and TRBJ1-6): DTGVSQNPRHKITKRGQNVTFRCDPISEHNRLYWYRQTLGQGPEFLTYFQNEAQLEKSRLLSDRFSAERPKGSFSTLEIQRTEQGDSAMYLCASSNPKTGGSSYNSPLHFGNGTRLTVT.

The rearrangement joins TRBV5-6 to TRBJ1-2; perhaps TRBD1 as D (6 bases). CDR1 is SGHDT, CDR2 YYEEEE, per germline. This CDR3 is built from 13 residues. V lost 4 bases and J 8 bases, leaving 15 bases between the germline ends. CDR3 nucleotide sequence: TGTGCCAGCAGCATTCTCAGGGGTAACGGCTACACCTTC. Protein product: CASSILRGNGYTF.